Sequencing of this TCR beta chain was carried out in a study of T cell responses to AZD1222 COVID-19 vaccine. CDR1 and CDR2 (germline): SGHRS, YFSETQ. The CDR3 is 17 amino acids. V lost 1 base and J lost 6, with 17 bases in between. As regards this clone: Its antigen is undetermined.

Findings and caveats of the study: Unmutated regions of variants are reportedly targeted by nearly half of spike-specific TCRs. Spike regions recognized by vaccine-associated CD4 TCRs spanned the protein, led by 160-218 and 743-854. The donor cohort was predominantly white British with a female majority, and clonal diversity may have been underestimated. Only five to seven AZD1222 recipients were seropositive at baseline.

The assay was immunoSEQ multiplex PCR, and TCRdb's table has in-frame clones only and misses some. The sample lists 95,000 to 100,000 clones; roughly 84% were seen once. This TCR came from an adult in good health. The chain has TRBV5-1 and TRBJ1-6; tentatively, D is TRBD1 (5 bases). This specimen consisted of peripheral blood, obtained on day 0 of AZD1222 vaccination. CDR3 loop: CASSLLSAGTSNSPLHF. In nucleotides, the CDR3 is TGCGCCAGCAGCTTGCTTAGTGCCGGGACCTCTAATTCACCCCTCCACTTT.